Shown below are 27 T cell receptor beta chains from a single sample sequenced in a study of blood T cells in healthy people across ages. Primed by a sample-barcoded 5' primer and a J-beta primer mix, a second PCR proceeded for roughly 6 to 12 cycles. One entry per CDR3 protein results from TCRdb running MiXCR on the 5' RACE reads. The sample includes over a million distinct CDR3 sequences, approximately 25% of them seen just once. These data were also filed under a second study, of T cells of mothers and their children.

Sequenced sample: blood. The receptors were sampled from a girl aged 2 to 10 in good health.

This clonotype was recorded only once. The rearrangement uses TRBV28 and TRBJ2-5; the match to TRBD2 covers 7 bases. The better agreement between TRBJ2-7 and the DNA end casts doubt on the J call. The CDR3 spans 15 residues. CDR1 and CDR2 (germline): MDHEN, SYDVKM. The CDR3 DNA follows: TGTGCCAGCAGTTTAGGCCTAGCGGCGGTCCACGAGCAGTACTTC. This encodes CASSLGLAAVHEQYF.

Comments on this clonotype: The junction does not match germline at one end; this may be a read error. This chain joins TRBV7-3 and TRBJ2-7; D possibly corresponds to TRBD2 (5 bases). The CDR3 has 13 residues. CDR1 SGHTA and CDR2 FQGTGA come from the germline V gene. Here the CDR3 reads CVSSFEPGGEQYF. Here the CDR3 DNA reads TGTGTCAGCAGCTTTGAACCTGGAGGAGAGCAGTACTTC.

The CDR3 coding sequence is TGTGCCAGCAGGACGCGACGGACGGCCCTGAATGAAAAACTGTTTTTT. It codes for CASRTRRTALNEKLFF. The rearrangement uses TRBV2 and TRBJ1-4; no reliable D call. CDR1 and CDR2 from the germline V gene are SNHLY and FYNNEI. The CDR3 has 16 amino acids. The V end was cut by 6 bases, the J end by 5 bases, with 19 bases between.

The V and J genes are TRBV12-3 or TRBV12-4 and TRBJ2-2; a weak D match, TRBD1 (6 bases). Deletions cut 8 bases from V and 1 base from J, with 11 bases between. The CDR3 has 14 amino acids. CDR3 amino acids: CASANRENTGELFF. The CDR3, as DNA: TGTGCCAGCGCAAACAGGGAGAACACCGGGGAGCTGTTTTTT.

The chain is built from TRBV29-1 and TRBJ1-2; tentatively, D is TRBD1 (5 bases). From germline, CDR1 is SQVTM and CDR2 ANQGSEA. The V end was cut by 5 bases, the J end by 4 bases, with 17 bases between. The CDR3 runs to 14 residues. The CDR3 protein is CSVPHHRLGYGYTF. The CDR3 region has the DNA TGCAGCGTTCCTCACCACAGGTTAGGCTATGGCTACACCTTC.

This clonotype was picked up a small number of times. The CDR3 region has the DNA TGTGCCAGCAGCTCAATAGCGGGGGAGACAGATACGCAGTATTTT. Amino acid sequence: CASSSIAGETDTQYF. The V call is TRBV11-2, the J call TRBJ2-3; TRBD2 aligns across 9 bases. CDR1 SGHAT and CDR2 FQNNGV come from the germline V gene. The CDR3 is 15 residues long. Trimming removed 4 bases from V and 3 bases from J; junction bases left unmatched: 5. Full variable domain (outside the CDR3, taken from reference TRBV11-2 and TRBJ2-3): EAGVAQSPRYKIIEKRQSVAFWCNPISGHATLYWYQQILGQGPKLLIQFQNNGVVDDSQLPKDRFSAERLKGVDSTLKIQPAKLEDSAVYLCASSSIAGETDTQYFGPGTRLTVL.

This clonotype has just a few counts. The chain joins TRBV27 to TRBJ2-5; weak D call: TRBD1 (7 bases). Gene TRBJ2-7 matches the end of the DNA better, so the J call may be wrong. CDR1 is MNHEY and CDR2 is SMNVEV in the germline V gene (reference sequence). The CDR3 has 16 amino acids. The CDR3 spells CASSLSLRGTAYEQYF. The CDR3 DNA sequence: TGTGCCAGCAGTTTATCGCTCCGGGGGACAGCCTACGAGCAGTACTTC.

This clonotype was recorded a few times. This chain links TRBV28 with TRBJ2-5, with a tentative D call TRBD2 (6 bases). The DNA end lines up better with TRBJ2-7; the J call may be wrong. This CDR3 is built from 15 residues. CDR1 is MDHEN and CDR2 is SYDVKM in the germline V gene. The CDR3 DNA is TGTGCCAGCAGTCCCACCAGCGGGTTCCCCTACGAGCAGTACTTC. Protein sequence: CASSPTSGFPYEQYF.

This clonotype was seen a few times. The chain has TRBV13 and TRBJ1-3; 9 nucleotides align to TRBD1. This CDR3 region has 15 residues. J gave up 2 bases and V 4 bases, and 3 bases lay outside the gene matches. CDR1 is PRHDT, CDR2 FYEKMQ, per germline (reference sequence). CDR3 sequence: CASSSRTGAGNTIYF. The CDR3 DNA is TGTGCCAGCAGCTCACGGACAGGGGCTGGAAACACCATATATTTT. Complete variable domain (other parts from reference TRBV13 and TRBJ1-3): AAGVIQSPRHLIKEKRETATLKCYPIPRHDTVYWYQQGPGQDPQFLISFYEKMQSDKGSIPDRFSAQQFSDYHSELNMSSLELGDSALYFCASSSRTGAGNTIYFGEGSWLTVV.

CDR3 nucleotide sequence: TGTGCCAGCAGGAGGGGAGGGGGCGAGGACTATGGCTACACCTTC. It codes for CASRRGGGEDYGYTF. V is TRBV6-1 and J is TRBJ1-2, with 7 bases fitting TRBD1. The CDR3 totals 15 residues. CDR1 is MNHNS and CDR2 is SASEGT in the germline V gene. Germline trimming cut 6 bases from V and 3 bases from J; bases unmatched to any gene: 10.

This clonotype was counted between two and nine times. The chain recombines TRBV29-1 with TRBJ1-1; D gene uncertain. This CDR3 comprises 12 residues. V dropped 0 bases and J dropped 4 bases, with 6 bases sitting between them. Germline lookup yields CDR1 SQVTM and CDR2 ANQGSEA. The CDR3 nucleotides read TGCAGCGTTGAAGATATGGGCACTGAAGCTTTCTTT. It specifies CSVEDMGTEAFF.

V and J are TRBV7-8 and TRBJ1-1; possibly TRBD1 for D (5 bases). CDR1 and CDR2 from the germline V gene are SGHVS and FQNEAQ. The length of the CDR3 is 14 residues. V was cut by 6 bases and J by 9 bases, with 20 bases left in between. CDR3 nucleotides: TGTGCCAGCAGTCCGTGGATCAGGGCCGACAAAGCTTTCTTT. This gives the protein CASSPWIRADKAFF. Using reference TRBV7-8 and TRBJ1-1 for the parts outside the CDR3, the full variable domain is GAGVSQSPRYKVAKRGQDVALRCDPISGHVSLFWYQQALGQGPEFLTYFQNEAQLDKSGLPSDRFFAERPEGSVSTLKIQRTQQEDSAVYLCASSPWIRADKAFFGQGTRLTVV.

This clonotype turned up a few times. The gene calls are TRBV7-9 and TRBJ2-7; no definite D call. The DNA end lines up better with TRBJ2-1; the J call may be wrong. Germline V gene lookup returns CDR1 SEHNR and CDR2 FQNEAQ (reference sequence). CDR3 length equals 16 residues. This chain's CDR3 is CASSLVGVFLDNEQFF. The CDR3 nucleotides read TGTGCCAGCAGCTTAGTTGGGGTCTTCCTGGACAATGAGCAGTTCTTC.

This clonotype has a handful of counts. The chain couples TRBV13 to TRBJ2-3; D may be TRBD2 (5 bases). This CDR3 is 17 amino acids long. CDR1 and CDR2 (germline): PRHDT, FYEKMQ (reference sequence). V dropped 0 bases and J dropped 1 base, with 14 bases sitting between them. CDR3 nucleotides: TGTGCCAGCAGCTTAGGTGGGAGATTTTGGGGCACAGATACGCAGTATTTT. It specifies CASSLGGRFWGTDTQYF. The full variable domain, rest sourced from reference TRBV13 and TRBJ2-3, is AAGVIQSPRHLIKEKRETATLKCYPIPRHDTVYWYQQGPGQDPQFLISFYEKMQSDKGSIPDRFSAQQFSDYHSELNMSSLELGDSALYFCASSLGGRFWGTDTQYFGPGTRLTVL.

The V gene is TRBV3-1, the J gene TRBJ1-5, with TRBD1 matching 7 bases. Germline assignment: CDR1 LGHDT and CDR2 YNNKEL (reference sequence). The CDR3 extends over 18 amino acids. The V gene end was trimmed by 0 bases and the J gene end by 4 bases; junction bases not matched to a gene: 12. The CDR3 bases are TGTGCCAGCAGCCAAGACGGGACAGCCCGGAGCCGAAATCAGCCCCAGCATTTT. Translation: CASSQDGTARSRNQPQHF.

Concerning this clonotype: Since a much larger clone is just one base distant, this may be a read error. The rearrangement joins TRBV7-8 to TRBJ1-1; D is undetermined. This CDR3 region has 13 residues. CDR1 SGHVS and CDR2 FQNEAQ come from the germline V gene. The V end lost 4 bases, the J end lost 4 bases, and 10 bases lay between the germline ends. CDR3: CASSSSMSTEAFF. Here the CDR3 DNA reads TGTGCCAGCAGCTCGAGTATGAGCACTGAAGCTTTCTTT.

The chain uses TRBV29-1 and TRBJ2-3; a possible D gene is TRBD2 (6 bases). Trimming shortened V by 6 bases and J by 2 bases, and 9 bases separated the two germline ends. The germline CDR1 and CDR2 sequences are SQVTM and ANQGSEA. The CDR3 has 12 amino acids. DNA of the CDR3: TGCAGCGTACCGGGGGACACAGATACGCAGTATTTT. Translation: CSVPGDTDTQYF.

V and J are TRBV5-1 and TRBJ1-1; D remains ambiguous. CDR3 size: 12 residues. Trimming shortened V by 6 bases and J by 10 bases, and 16 bases separated the two germline ends. Germline V gene lookup returns CDR1 SGHRS and CDR2 YFSETQ. CDR3 loop: CASNKGDSAAFF. CDR3 bases: TGCGCCAGCAACAAGGGCGATTCGGCAGCTTTCTTT.

CDR3 sequence: CASSLFGSRDEKLFF. The CDR3 DNA reads TGTGCCAGCAGCTTATTTGGGAGCCGGGACGAAAAACTGTTTTTT. The rearrangement uses TRBV7-2 and TRBJ1-4; possible D gene TRBD1, 5 bases. The germline gives CDR1 SGHTA, CDR2 FQGNSA. The V gene lost 2 bases and the J gene lost 8 bases, with 15 bases spanning the gap. The CDR3 has 15 amino acids.

In this sample, this clonotype turned up a few times. This chain joins TRBV7-6 and TRBJ1-4, with D maybe TRBD1 (6 bases). The CDR3 consists of 14 residues. CDR1 and CDR2 (germline): SGHVS, FNYEAQ. V lost 8 bases and J lost 6, with 16 bases in between. The CDR3 region has the DNA TGTGCCAGCGGTCGGGGGGCGGGTTATGAAAAACTGTTTTTT. Encoded protein: CASGRGAGYEKLFF. Based on the CDR3 plus reference TRBV7-6 and TRBJ1-4, the full variable domain is GAGVSQSPRYKVTKRGQDVALRCDPISGHVSLYWYRQALGQGPEFLTYFNYEAQQDKSGLPNDRFSAERPEGSISTLTIQRTEQRDSAMYRCASGRGAGYEKLFFGSGTQLSVL.

The table lists this clonotype with a few counts. The J gene is TRBJ2-3, the V gene TRBV28; D might be TRBD1 (6 bases). CDR1 MDHEN and CDR2 SYDVKM come from the germline V gene. The CDR3 consists of 15 residues. The V end lost 8 bases, the J end lost 0 bases, and 15 bases lay between the germline ends. The chain's CDR3 is CASHKGVTSTDTQYF. DNA for the CDR3: TGTGCCAGCCATAAGGGGGTTACTAGCACAGATACGCAGTATTTT.

The genes are TRBV12-5 and TRBJ2-3, with D tentatively TRBD1 or TRBD2 (5 bases each). Germline V gene data show CDR1 as LGHNT and CDR2 as FRNRAP. There are 14 residues in the CDR3. V was cut by 6 bases and J by 4 bases, with 14 bases left in between. The CDR3 sequence is CASGPGRRADTQYF. The CDR3 nucleotides are TGTGCTAGTGGCCCGGGACGCCGCGCAGATACGCAGTATTTT. The entire variable domain, with the rest obtained from reference TRBV12-5 and TRBJ2-3, is as follows: DARVTQTPRHKVTEMGQEVTMRCQPILGHNTVFWYRQTMMQGLELLAYFRNRAPLDDSGMPKDRFSAEMPDATLATLKIQPSEPRDSAVYFCASGPGRRADTQYFGPGTRLTVL.

This clonotype was observed a handful of times. The V gene is TRBV15, the J gene TRBJ1-2; 7 nucleotides line up with TRBD1. CDR1 is LNHNV and CDR2 is YYDKDF in the germline V gene (reference sequence). Trimming removed 3 bases from V and 7 bases from J; junction bases left unmatched: 8. This CDR3 is built from 14 residues. CDR3 bases: TGTGCCACCAGCAGGACCGACAGGGAGCGTGGCTACACCTTC. Translating it yields CATSRTDRERGYTF.

In its sample, this clonotype was seen a few times. J is TRBJ1-4 and V is TRBV7-8; weak D call: TRBD1 (6 bases). The CDR3 length is 15 residues. The V end was cut by 3 bases, the J end by 8 bases, with 16 bases between. The germline V gene has CDR1 SGHVS and CDR2 FQNEAQ. CDR3 coding DNA: TGTGCCAGCAGCTTCGGGGGGACATGGGGCGAAAAACTGTTTTTT. It specifies CASSFGGTWGEKLFF.

This chain joins TRBV7-2 and TRBJ2-5; D not certain. The CDR3 runs 15 residues. The germline V and J ends were trimmed by 5 bases and 1 base, with 14 bases remaining between them. Germline V gene lookup returns CDR1 SGHTA and CDR2 FQGNSA. In DNA, the CDR3 is TGTGCCAGCAGCGTAGACTGGACCGCCCAAGAGACCCAGTACTTC. This gives the protein CASSVDWTAQETQYF.

J is TRBJ1-2 and V is TRBV7-2; tentative D call: TRBD1 (6 bases). CDR1 and CDR2 from the germline V gene are SGHTA and FQGNSA. The V gene lost 2 bases and the J gene lost 4 bases, with 11 bases spanning the gap. The CDR3 has 14 amino acids. As DNA, the CDR3 is TGTGCCAGCAGCTTAAAGGGGGAAACCTATGGCTACACCTTC. Translation gives CASSLKGETYGYTF. Drawing the rest from reference TRBV7-2 and TRBJ1-2, the complete variable domain is GAGVSQSPSNKVTEKGKDVELRCDPISGHTALYWYRQSLGQGLEFLIYFQGNSAPDKSGLPSDRFSAERTGGSVSTLTIQRTQQEDSAVYLCASSLKGETYGYTFGSGTRLTVV.

V usage is TRBV29-1 and J usage is TRBJ2-5; D is undetermined. CDR3 length equals 8 residues. CDR1 is SQVTM and CDR2 is ANQGSEA in the germline V gene. V lost 7 bases to trimming and J lost 7 bases, with 4 bases between them. CDR3 DNA sequence: TGCAGCGACGGGACCCAGTACTTC. It is translated as CSDGTQYF.